These 4 T cell receptor beta chains originate from one sample sequenced in a study of blood T cell repertoires in COVID-19. The assay was immunoSEQ multiplex PCR, and TCRdb's table has in-frame clones only and misses some. In the table there are tens of thousands of clones, around 90% of which are singletons. The material sequenced was peripheral blood. The receptors stem from a woman between 35 and 50 years old with acute or convalescent COVID-19.

This sequence joins TRBV18 and TRBJ1-4; 7 nucleotides match TRBD1. With 3 bases clipped from V and 3 bases from J, the junction kept 4 bases outside the gene matches. The germline gives CDR1 KGHSH, CDR2 LQKENI. The CDR3 covers 15 residues. CDR3 protein: CASSPRQGPNEKLFF. DNA of the CDR3: TGTGCCAGCTCACCCCGACAGGGACCTAATGAAAAACTGTTTTTT.

J is TRBJ2-7 and V is TRBV30; D not resolved. V lost 6 bases and J lost 5, with 14 bases in between. The CDR3 runs 12 residues. Germline V gene sequence: CDR1 GTSNPN, CDR2 SVGIG (reference sequence). The CDR3 region has the DNA TGTGCCTGTGAGGTCCTGCTCGACGAGCAGTACTTC. Amino acids: CACEVLLDEQYF.

This clone has just one count. The gene calls are TRBV28 and TRBJ2-7, with D maybe TRBD1 (6 bases). CDR1 is MDHEN, CDR2 SYDVKM, per germline. This CDR3 contains 12 residues. V lost 11 bases and J lost 1, with 12 bases in between. The CDR3 bases are TGTGCCGCCAAGACAGGATCCTACGAGCAGTACTTC. It codes for CAAKTGSYEQYF.

The chain links TRBV5-1 to TRBJ2-5, with D uncertain. The CDR3 runs to 14 residues. Trimming stripped 5 bases from V and 4 bases from J, with 15 bases between. Germline V lookup: CDR1 SGHRS, CDR2 YFSETQ. The CDR3 DNA is TGCGCCAGCAGTCGAGGAACGCTTTCAGAGACCCAGTACTTC. As protein: CASSRGTLSETQYF.